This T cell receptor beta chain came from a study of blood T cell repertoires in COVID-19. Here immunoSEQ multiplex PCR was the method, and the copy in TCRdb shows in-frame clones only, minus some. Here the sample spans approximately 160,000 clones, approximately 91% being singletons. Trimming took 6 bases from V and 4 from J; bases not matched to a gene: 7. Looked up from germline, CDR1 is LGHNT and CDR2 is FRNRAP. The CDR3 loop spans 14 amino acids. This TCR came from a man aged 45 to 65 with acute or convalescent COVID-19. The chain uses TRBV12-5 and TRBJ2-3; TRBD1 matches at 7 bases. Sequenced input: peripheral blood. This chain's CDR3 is CASGNDRVPDTQYF. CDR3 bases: TGTGCTAGTGGGAACGACAGGGTCCCAGATACGCAGTATTTT.